The 19 T cell receptor beta chains in this list originate from one sample, sequenced in a study of control samples from healthy donors and cancer patients. TCRdb's copy holds only in-frame clones and misses some; the assay was immunoSEQ multiplex PCR. The data hold roughly 130,000 clones, with about 95% observed a single time. Sequenced material: PBMCs. Receptors originate from a man between 60 and 75 years old with colorectal cancer.

The chain couples TRBV5-8 to TRBJ1-6; TRBD1 matches at 9 bases. The junction had 12 bases not matched to a gene; V was cut back by 0 bases and J by 14 bases. This CDR3 has 16 amino acids. The germline V gene has CDR1 SGHTS and CDR2 YDEGEE. The CDR3 bases are TGTGCCAGCAGCTTGGGTGTCGGACAGGGGAGTGGGTCCCTCCACTTT. Translation gives CASSLGVGQGSGSLHF.

The chain has TRBV6-5 and TRBJ1-2; 7 nucleotides line up with TRBD1. V was clipped by 6 bases and J by 1 base; unmatched bases: 8. The germline gives CDR1 MNHEY, CDR2 SVGAGI. The CDR3 length is 15 residues. The CDR3 DNA is TGTGCCAGCAGCTTCGGACAGGCTAATAACTATGGCTACACCTTC. It translates to CASSFGQANNYGYTF.

V gene TRBV30 combines with J gene TRBJ2-5; TRBD2 is a possible D gene (5 bases). The CDR3 is 13 amino acids. Per germline, CDR1 GTSNPN and CDR2 SVGIG (reference sequence). Trimming cost V 0 bases and J 4 bases, with 9 bases left between them. The CDR3 coding sequence is TGTGCCTGGAGTGTACCGGCGGGAGAGACCCAGTACTTC. Its translation is CAWSVPAGETQYF. Full variable domain (remainder filled in from reference TRBV30 and TRBJ2-5): SQTIHQWPATLVQPVGSPLSLECTVEGTSNPNLYWYRQAAGRGLQLLFYSVGIGQISSEVPQNLSASRPQDRQFILSSKKLLLSDSGFYLCAWSVPAGETQYFGPGTRLLVL.

In this sample, this clone turned up once. The chain joins TRBV11-3 to TRBJ2-2; D remains ambiguous. The CDR3 spans 13 residues. Deletions cut 3 bases from V and 5 bases from J, with 7 bases between. The germline CDR1 and CDR2 sequences are SGHNT and YENEEA. CDR3 sequence: CASSFDGTGELFF. The CDR3, as DNA: TGTGCCAGCAGCTTCGACGGGACCGGGGAGCTGTTTTTT.

This chain connects TRBV19 to TRBJ2-4; D gene uncertain. This CDR3 is built from 17 residues. V was trimmed by 5 bases and J by 2 bases, leaving 19 bases between them. Germline CDR1 and CDR2: LNHDA and SQIVND (reference sequence). The CDR3: CASSPSQVSPSKNIQYF. The CDR3 bases are TGTGCCAGTAGTCCCAGTCAAGTGTCTCCGTCCAAAAACATTCAGTACTTC. The full variable domain, with the rest looked up from reference TRBV19 and TRBJ2-4, is DGGITQSPKYLFRKEGQNVTLSCEQNLNHDAMYWYRQDPGQGLRLIYYSQIVNDFQKGDIAEGYSVSREKKESFPLTVTSAQKNPTAFYLCASSPSQVSPSKNIQYFGAGTRLSVL.

The V and J genes are TRBV5-1 and TRBJ2-2, with D hard to call. From germline, CDR1 is SGHRS and CDR2 YFSETQ. V lost 0 bases, J lost 0 bases, and 15 bases lay in between. The CDR3 has 18 amino acids. Written as DNA, the CDR3 is TGCGCCAGCAGCTTGGCCATTGTCTCCCCCGCGAACACCGGGGAGCTGTTTTTT. This codes for CASSLAIVSPANTGELFF.

This clone was picked up one time. The J gene is TRBJ2-7, the V gene TRBV6-6; TRBD2 matches at 7 bases. With 7 bases clipped from V and 3 bases from J, the junction kept 9 bases outside the gene matches. Looked up from germline, CDR1 is MNHNY and CDR2 is SVGAGI (reference sequence). CDR3 length: 14 residues. The CDR3 DNA reads as TGTGCCAGCACCGACCGGGACTACTACTACGAGCAGTACTTC. The encoded protein is CASTDRDYYYEQYF.

The V call is TRBV10-2, the J call TRBJ1-2; D is unclear. In germline, CDR1 is WSHSY, CDR2 SAAADI. CDR3 length equals 13 residues. The V and J ends lost 3 bases and 1 base respectively, with 6 bases between them. For the CDR3, the DNA is TGCGCCAGCAGTGATGCGGTTAACTATGGCTACACCTTC. Translation: CASSDAVNYGYTF.

The J gene is TRBJ1-2, the V gene TRBV19; D unresolved. There are 16 residues in the CDR3. Trimming took 3 bases from V and 4 from J, leaving 18 bases between them. The germline V gene has CDR1 LNHDA and CDR2 SQIVND (reference sequence). The CDR3 DNA reads TGTGCCAGTAGTATGGACTGGCTCTTATCGGGCTATGGCTACACCTTC. Its protein product is CASSMDWLLSGYGYTF.

The genes are TRBV5-6 and TRBJ2-1, with a tentative D call TRBD1 (5 bases). The ends were cut back, 5 bases at V and 8 bases at J, with 8 bases in the middle. The germline V gene has CDR1 SGHDT and CDR2 YYEEEE. This CDR3 comprises 11 residues. CDR3 nucleotide sequence: TGTGCCAGCAGTTCAGGGCATGAGCAGTTCTTC. Amino acid sequence: CASSSGHEQFF.

This chain connects TRBV3-1 (or the pseudogene TRBV3-2) to TRBJ2-7; TRBD2 agrees at 8 bases. V lost 7 bases to trimming and J lost 4 bases; unmatched junction nucleotides: 9. The CDR3 sequence is 14 residues long. Germline assignment: CDR1 LGHDT and CDR2 YNNKEL (reference sequence). Written as DNA, the CDR3 is TGTGCCAGCACCCGTCGGGGGGGCGAATACGAGCAGTACTTC. Amino acid sequence: CASTRRGGEYEQYF.

CDR3 DNA: TGTGCCTGGAGTGGGCAGGGGGCAGGGGGCACTGAAGCTTTCTTT. Protein: CAWSGQGAGGTEAFF. J is TRBJ1-1 and V is TRBV30; 8 nucleotides line up with TRBD1. Germline V CDR1 and CDR2: GTSNPN, SVGIG (reference sequence). This CDR3 is 15 amino acids long. V gave up 1 base and J gave up 4 bases; unmatched junction bases: 8.

The J gene is TRBJ2-5, the V gene TRBV18, with D perhaps TRBD2 (5 bases). Germline values: CDR1 KGHSH, CDR2 LQKENI. V gave up 3 bases and J gave up 5 bases, with 10 bases separating them. The CDR3 is 13 amino acids. CDR3 coding DNA: TGTGCCAGCTCACCGGCGGAGGCTGAGACCCAGTACTTC. As protein: CASSPAEAETQYF.

The J gene is TRBJ2-5, the V gene TRBV9; D is unclear. Germline V CDR1 and CDR2: SGDLS, YYNGEE. Trimming stripped 4 bases from V and 2 bases from J, with 15 bases between. This CDR3 is 15 amino acids long. The CDR3 loop is CASSPTGRLQETQYF. Written as DNA, the CDR3 is TGTGCCAGCAGCCCCACCGGGCGGCTGCAAGAGACCCAGTACTTC.

The chain combines TRBV4-3 with TRBJ2-5; 9 bases map to TRBD1. CDR1 and CDR2 (germline): LGHNA, YSLEER. With 3 bases clipped from V and 4 bases from J, the junction kept 0 bases outside the gene matches. The CDR3 totals 13 residues. CDR3 DNA: TGCGCCAGCAGCCAGACAGGGGGAGAGACCCAGTACTTC. Residues: CASSQTGGETQYF.

This rearrangement joins TRBV29-1 to TRBJ2-3; 8 bases align to TRBD2. Trimming cost V 5 bases and J 4 bases; bases outside gene matches: 2. Germline CDR1 SQVTM, CDR2 ANQGSEA. The length of the CDR3 is 12 residues. As DNA, the CDR3 is TGCAGCGTTAGGCGGGGGGCAGATACGCAGTATTTT. Translated, it gives CSVRRGADTQYF.

The chain recombines TRBV9 with TRBJ2-3; the D is unclear. V was pared by 4 bases and J by 0 bases, with 6 bases between. The CDR3 loop spans 13 amino acids. Germline V gene data show CDR1 as SGDLS and CDR2 as YYNGEE. The CDR3, as DNA: TGTGCCAGCAGCCTCAGAAGCACAGATACGCAGTATTTT. This translates into CASSLRSTDTQYF.

The chain has TRBV18 and TRBJ1-1; 8 bases are a match to TRBD1. This CDR3 has 16 residues. J gave up 0 bases and V 4 bases, and 7 bases lay outside the gene matches. CDR1 is KGHSH and CDR2 is LQKENI in the germline V gene. For the CDR3, the DNA is TGTGCCAGCTCACAAGGGACAGGACAGATGAACACTGAAGCTTTCTTT. Translation: CASSQGTGQMNTEAFF.

The chain links TRBV19 to TRBJ2-3; 10 bases map to TRBD2. With 10 bases clipped from V and 0 bases from J, the junction kept 13 bases outside the gene matches. Germline V lookup: CDR1 LNHDA, CDR2 SQIVND (reference sequence). The CDR3 covers 17 residues. The CDR3 DNA reads TGTGCCACGAGGTTTAGCGGGGGGACTACTAGCACAGATACGCAGTATTTT. It yields the protein CATRFSGGTTSTDTQYF.